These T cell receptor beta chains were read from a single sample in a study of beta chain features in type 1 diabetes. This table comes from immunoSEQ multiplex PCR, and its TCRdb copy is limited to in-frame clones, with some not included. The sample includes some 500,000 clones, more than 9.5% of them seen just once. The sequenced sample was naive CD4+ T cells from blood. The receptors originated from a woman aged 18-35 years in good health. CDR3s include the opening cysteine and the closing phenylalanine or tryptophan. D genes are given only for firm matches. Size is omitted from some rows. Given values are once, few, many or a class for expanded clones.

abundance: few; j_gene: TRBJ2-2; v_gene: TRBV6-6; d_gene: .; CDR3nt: TGTGCCGGCAGGGTTTCGAACACCGGGGAGCTGTTTTTT; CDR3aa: CAGRVSNTGELFF
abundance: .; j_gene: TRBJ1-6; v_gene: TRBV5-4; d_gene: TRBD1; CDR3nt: TGTGCCAGCAGCGCTGGACAGGTTTATAATTCACCCCTCCACTTT; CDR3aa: CASSAGQVYNSPLHF
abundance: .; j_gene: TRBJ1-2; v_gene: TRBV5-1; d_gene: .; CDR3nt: TGCGCCAGCAGCTTGGACGCGGGTACCTATGGCTACACCTTC; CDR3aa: CASSLDAGTYGYTF
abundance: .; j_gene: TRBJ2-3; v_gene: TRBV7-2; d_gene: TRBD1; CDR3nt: TGTGCCAGCAGCCTACGGACAGGGGGCAGAGATACGCAGTATTTT; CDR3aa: CASSLRTGGRDTQYF
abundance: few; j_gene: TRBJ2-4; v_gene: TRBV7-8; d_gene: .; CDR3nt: TGTGCCAGCAGCTTACGACAGACAGATGCACTAGCCAAAAACATTCAGTACTTC; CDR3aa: CASSLRQTDALAKNIQYF
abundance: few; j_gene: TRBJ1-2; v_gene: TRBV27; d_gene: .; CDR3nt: TGTGCCAGCAGCCCGATCGACAGGTCTGGAGGCTACACCTTC; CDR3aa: CASSPIDRSGGYTF
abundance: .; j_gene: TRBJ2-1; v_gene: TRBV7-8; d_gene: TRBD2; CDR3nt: TGTGCCAGCAGCCCACGGTTTGCGGGGGGCCACAATGAGCAGTTCTTC; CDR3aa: CASSPRFAGGHNEQFF
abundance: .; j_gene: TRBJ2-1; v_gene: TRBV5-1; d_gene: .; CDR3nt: TGCGCCAGCAGCTTGACAGGAGGGTCCTACAATGAGCAGTTCTTC; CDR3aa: CASSLTGGSYNEQFF
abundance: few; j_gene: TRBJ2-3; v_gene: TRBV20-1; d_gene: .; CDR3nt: TGCAGTGCTAGAGAAGATACGCAGTATTTT; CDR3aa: CSAREDTQYF
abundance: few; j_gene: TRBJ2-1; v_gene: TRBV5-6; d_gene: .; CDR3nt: TGTGCCAGCAGCTTGGACAGGGCCAGCTACAATGAGCAGTTCTTC; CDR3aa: CASSLDRASYNEQFF
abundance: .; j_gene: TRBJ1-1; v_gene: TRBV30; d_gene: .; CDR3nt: TGTGCCTGGGTGGGGGTAGGTATGAACACTGAAGCTTTCTTT; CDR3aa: CAWVGVGMNTEAFF
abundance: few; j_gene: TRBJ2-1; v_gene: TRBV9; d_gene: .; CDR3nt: TGTGCCAGCAGCCGTAGCGGTGTATCCTACAATGAGCAGTTCTTC; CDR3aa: CASSRSGVSYNEQFF
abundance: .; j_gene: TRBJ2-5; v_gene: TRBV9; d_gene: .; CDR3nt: TGTGCCAGCAGCAGGCGGGACAGACAAGAGACCCAGTACTTC; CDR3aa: CASSRRDRQETQYF
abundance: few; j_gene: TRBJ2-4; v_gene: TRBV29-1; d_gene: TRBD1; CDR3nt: TGCAGCGTTCCTGGGCCGGACAGGGGAGGCATTCAGTACTTC; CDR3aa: CSVPGPDRGGIQYF
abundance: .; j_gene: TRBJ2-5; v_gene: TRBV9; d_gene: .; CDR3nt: TGTGCCAGCAGCGTAGGAGGCGTCCAAGAGACCCAGTACTTC; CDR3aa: CASSVGGVQETQYF
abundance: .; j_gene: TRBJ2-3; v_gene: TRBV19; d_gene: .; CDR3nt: TGTGCCAGCAGAGAAGGGGCACTTGCAGATACGCAGTATTTT; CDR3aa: CASREGALADTQYF
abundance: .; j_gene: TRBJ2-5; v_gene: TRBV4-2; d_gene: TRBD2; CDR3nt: TGTGCCAGCAGCCAAACTAGCGGGGGCTACCAAGAGACCCAGTACTTC; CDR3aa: CASSQTSGGYQETQYF
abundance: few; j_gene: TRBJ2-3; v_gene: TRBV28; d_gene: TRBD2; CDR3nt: TGTGCCAGCAGTTCGGCGGGGGGGCCCTCTAGCACAGATACGCAGTATTTT; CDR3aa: CASSSAGGPSSTDTQYF
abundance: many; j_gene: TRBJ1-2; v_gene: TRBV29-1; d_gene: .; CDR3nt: TGCAGCGTTGGGGGCGGCTTCTATGGCTACACCTTC; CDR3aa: CSVGGGFYGYTF
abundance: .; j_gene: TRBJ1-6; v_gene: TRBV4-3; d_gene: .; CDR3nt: TGCGCCAGCAGCCCCCGGATGGGGGTTTCACCCCTCCACTTT; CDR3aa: CASSPRMGVSPLHF
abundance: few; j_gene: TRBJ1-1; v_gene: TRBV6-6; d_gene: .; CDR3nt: TGTGCCAGCAGTTACCCCGGGGGGGCGAGTGAAGCTTTCTTT; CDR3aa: CASSYPGGASEAFF
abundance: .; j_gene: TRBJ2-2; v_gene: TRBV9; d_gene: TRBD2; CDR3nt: TGTGCCAGCAGCGTACGTGGGACTAGCGGTTACACCGGGGAGCTGTTTTTT; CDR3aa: CASSVRGTSGYTGELFF
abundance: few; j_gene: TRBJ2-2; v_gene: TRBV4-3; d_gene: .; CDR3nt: TGCGCCAGCAGCCAAGATCCCCAGGGATCCGCCGGGGAGCTGTTTTTT; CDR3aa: CASSQDPQGSAGELFF
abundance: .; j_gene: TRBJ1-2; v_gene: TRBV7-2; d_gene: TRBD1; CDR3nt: TGTGCCAGCAGCTCCGGACAGGGTGATGGCTACACCTTC; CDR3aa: CASSSGQGDGYTF
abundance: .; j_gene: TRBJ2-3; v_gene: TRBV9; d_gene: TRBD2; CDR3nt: TGTGCCAGCAGCGTAGTTCCTAGCGGGGGGCAATTTACGCAGTATTTT; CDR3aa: CASSVVPSGGQFTQYF
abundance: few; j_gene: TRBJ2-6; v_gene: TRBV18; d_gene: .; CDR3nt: TGTGCCAGCTCACCCCCGGGGACGTCCGGGGCCAACGTCCTGACTTTC; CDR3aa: CASSPPGTSGANVLTF
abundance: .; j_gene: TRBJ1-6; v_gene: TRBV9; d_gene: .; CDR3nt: TGTGCCAGCAGCGTAGACGGGTACTCCTATAATTCACCCCTCCACTTT; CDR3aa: CASSVDGYSYNSPLHF
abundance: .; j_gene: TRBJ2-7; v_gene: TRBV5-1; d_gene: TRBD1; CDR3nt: TGCGCCAGCAGCTTGCTGGGACAGGGGGCCTACGAGCAGTACTTC; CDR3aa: CASSLLGQGAYEQYF
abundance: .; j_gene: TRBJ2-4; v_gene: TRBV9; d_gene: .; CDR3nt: TGTGCCAGCAGCGCGACCCGGGCGGGAAACATTCAGTACTTC; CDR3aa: CASSATRAGNIQYF
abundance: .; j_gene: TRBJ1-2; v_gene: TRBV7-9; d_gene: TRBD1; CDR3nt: TGTGCCAGCAGCTTCGGACAGGGCAGTAACTATGGCTACACCTTC; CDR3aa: CASSFGQGSNYGYTF
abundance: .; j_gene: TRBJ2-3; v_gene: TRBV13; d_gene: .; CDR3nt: TGTGCCAGCAGCTCGAACGGGAACACAGATACGCAGTATTTT; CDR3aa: CASSSNGNTDTQYF
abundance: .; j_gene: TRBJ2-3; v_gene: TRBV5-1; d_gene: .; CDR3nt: TGCGCCAGCAGCTTGGGAGTATATAGCACAGATACGCAGTATTTT; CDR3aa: CASSLGVYSTDTQYF
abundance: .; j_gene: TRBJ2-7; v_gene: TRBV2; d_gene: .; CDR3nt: TGTGCCACCACAATGGGGTTGGTTTACGAGCAGTACTTC; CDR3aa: CATTMGLVYEQYF
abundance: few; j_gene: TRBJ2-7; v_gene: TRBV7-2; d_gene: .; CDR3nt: TGTGCCAGCAGCTTAGTCTCCTACGAGCAGTACTTC; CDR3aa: CASSLVSYEQYF
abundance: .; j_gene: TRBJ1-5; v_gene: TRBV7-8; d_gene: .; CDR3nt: TGTGCCAGCAGCTTAGTAAGGGTGTGGAGCAATCAGCCCCAGCATTTT; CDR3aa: CASSLVRVWSNQPQHF
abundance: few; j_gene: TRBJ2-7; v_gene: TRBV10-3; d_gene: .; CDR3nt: TGTGCCATCTCCCCCGCATACGAGCAGTACTTC; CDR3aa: CAISPAYEQYF
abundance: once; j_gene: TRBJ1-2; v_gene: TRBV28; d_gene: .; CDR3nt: TGTGCCAGCAGTTTCGGTCGAGGCCCAGCCGCCTCCTATGGCTACACCTTC; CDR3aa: CASSFGRGPAASYGYTF
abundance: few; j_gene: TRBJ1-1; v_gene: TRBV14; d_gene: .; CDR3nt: TGTGCCAGCAGCCCATATCCGCGAGGGAACACTGAAGCTTTCTTT; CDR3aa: CASSPYPRGNTEAFF
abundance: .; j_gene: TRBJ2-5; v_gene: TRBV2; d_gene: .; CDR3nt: TGTGCCAGCAGTGAGCCACAGGGAATAGGGACCCAGTACTTC; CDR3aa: CASSEPQGIGTQYF
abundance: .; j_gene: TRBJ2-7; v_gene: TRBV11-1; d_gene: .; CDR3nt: TGTGCCAGCAGCTTAAACTACGAGCAGTACTTC; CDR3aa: CASSLNYEQYF
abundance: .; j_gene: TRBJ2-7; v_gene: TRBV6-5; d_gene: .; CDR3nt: TGTGCCAGCAGTTCTCCAGGGGAGTCGAGCGAGCAGTACTTC; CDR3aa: CASSSPGESSEQYF
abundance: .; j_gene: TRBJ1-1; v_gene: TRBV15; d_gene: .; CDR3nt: TGTGCCACCAGCGTTGACAGGAGCGTAGCTTTCTTT; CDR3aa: CATSVDRSVAFF
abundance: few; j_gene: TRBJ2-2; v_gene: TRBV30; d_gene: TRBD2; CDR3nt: TGTGCCTGGACTGGACTAGCGGGACGGAACGGGGAGCTGTTTTTT; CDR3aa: CAWTGLAGRNGELFF